This note documents a single T cell receptor (beta chain) sequence. Its antigen remains unidentified. Clones were sequenced by immunoSEQ multiplex PCR, and TCRdb holds only the in-frame ones, with some missing. The table lists roughly 42,000 clones, about nine tenths of them singletons. This CDR3 region has 17 residues. V shed 5 bases and J shed 0 bases, with 19 bases lying between them. Germline CDR1 is LNHDA and CDR2 is SQIVND (reference sequence). The data were obtained in a study of OX40 agonist ivuxolimab in advanced cancers. Turning to the study itself: Participants, 65% to 85% male, averaged around 64 years of age, ranging from 23 to 79. Partial responses were achieved by three patients, of whom one had hepatocellular carcinoma and two had cutaneous melanoma.

Study-level results: In the 0.1 to 3.0 mg/kg range, CD4+ and CD8+ blood T cells had expanded clonally by week 6.

Source: CD4+ or CD8+ T cells sorted from blood, taken in a trial of the OX40 agonist ivuxolimab. The chain is built from TRBV19 and TRBJ1-1; D may be TRBD1 (5 bases). This sequence originates from an adult with an advanced solid tumor such as melanoma, head and neck, liver or kidney cancer. The chain's CDR3 is CASSPLGEGFMNTEAFF. The CDR3 region has the DNA TGTGCCAGTAGTCCCCTCGGTGAGGGGTTCATGAACACTGAAGCTTTCTTT.